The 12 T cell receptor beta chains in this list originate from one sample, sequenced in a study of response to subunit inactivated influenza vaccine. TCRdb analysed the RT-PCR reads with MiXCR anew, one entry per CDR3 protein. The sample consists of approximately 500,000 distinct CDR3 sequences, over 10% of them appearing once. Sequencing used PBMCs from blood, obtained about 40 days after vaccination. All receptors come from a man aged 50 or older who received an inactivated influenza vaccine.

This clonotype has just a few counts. The CDR3 spells CSGRGGSYNEQFF. The CDR3 nucleotides read TGCAGCGGCCGCGGAGGCTCCTACAATGAGCAGTTCTTC. This chain connects TRBV29-1 to TRBJ2-1; tentative D call: TRBD2 (5 bases). This CDR3 region has 13 residues. Germline assignment: CDR1 SQVTM and CDR2 ANQGSEA. With 7 bases removed from V and 0 bases from J, the gap between germline ends came to 10 bases.

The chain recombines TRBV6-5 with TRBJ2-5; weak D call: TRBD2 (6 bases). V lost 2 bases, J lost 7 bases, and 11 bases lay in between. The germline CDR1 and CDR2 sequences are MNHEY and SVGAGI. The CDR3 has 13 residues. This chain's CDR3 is CASSYARAGTQYF. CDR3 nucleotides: TGTGCCAGCAGTTACGCTCGAGCGGGGACCCAGTACTTC.

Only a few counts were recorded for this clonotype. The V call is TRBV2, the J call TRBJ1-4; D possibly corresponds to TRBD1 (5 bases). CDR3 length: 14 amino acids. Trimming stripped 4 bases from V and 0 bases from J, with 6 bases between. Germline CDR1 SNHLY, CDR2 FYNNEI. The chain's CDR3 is CASSGQTTNEKLFF. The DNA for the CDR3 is TGTGCCAGCAGTGGACAGACAACTAATGAAAAACTGTTTTTT.

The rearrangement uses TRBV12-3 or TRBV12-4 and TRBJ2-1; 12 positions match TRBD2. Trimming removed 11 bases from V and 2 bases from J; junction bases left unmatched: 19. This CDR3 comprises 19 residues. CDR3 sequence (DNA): TGTGCCCTCAGTTTAAGTACGTTGGCTAGCGGGGGGGCCTACAATGAGCAGTTCTTC. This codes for CALSLSTLASGGAYNEQFF.

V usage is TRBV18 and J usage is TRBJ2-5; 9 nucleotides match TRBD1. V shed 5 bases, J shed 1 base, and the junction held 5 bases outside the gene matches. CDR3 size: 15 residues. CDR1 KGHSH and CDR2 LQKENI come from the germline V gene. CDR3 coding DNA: TGTGCCAGCTCAATACGGACAGGGGCCCAAGAGACCCAGTACTTC. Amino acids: CASSIRTGAQETQYF.

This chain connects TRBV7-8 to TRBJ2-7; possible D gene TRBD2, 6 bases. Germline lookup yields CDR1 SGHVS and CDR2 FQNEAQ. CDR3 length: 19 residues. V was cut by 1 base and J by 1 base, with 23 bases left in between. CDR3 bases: TGTGCCAGCAGCTTAGACGGACTATCAGTCGTCCTACCTTCCTACGAGCAGTACTTC. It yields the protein CASSLDGLSVVLPSYEQYF. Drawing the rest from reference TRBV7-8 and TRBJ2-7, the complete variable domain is GAGVSQSPRYKVAKRGQDVALRCDPISGHVSLFWYQQALGQGPEFLTYFQNEAQLDKSGLPSDRFFAERPEGSVSTLKIQRTQQEDSAVYLCASSLDGLSVVLPSYEQYFGPGTRLTVT.

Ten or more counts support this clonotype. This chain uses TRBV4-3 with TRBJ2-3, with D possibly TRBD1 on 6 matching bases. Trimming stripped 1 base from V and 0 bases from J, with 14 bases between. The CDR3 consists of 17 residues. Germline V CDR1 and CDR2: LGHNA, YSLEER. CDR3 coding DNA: TGCGCCAGCAGCCAAGGCGATACAGGGTGGAGCACAGATACGCAGTATTTT. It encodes CASSQGDTGWSTDTQYF.

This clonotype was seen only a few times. The CDR3 region is CSAKGEGGATDTQYF. As DNA, the CDR3 is TGCAGTGCTAAGGGGGAGGGTGGGGCCACAGATACGCAGTATTTT. This chain links TRBV20-1 with TRBJ2-3, with D perhaps matching TRBD2 (7 bases). The CDR3 is made up of 15 amino acids. V shed 4 bases and J shed 2 bases, with 16 bases lying between them. CDR1 is DFQATT, CDR2 SNEGSKA, per germline (reference sequence).

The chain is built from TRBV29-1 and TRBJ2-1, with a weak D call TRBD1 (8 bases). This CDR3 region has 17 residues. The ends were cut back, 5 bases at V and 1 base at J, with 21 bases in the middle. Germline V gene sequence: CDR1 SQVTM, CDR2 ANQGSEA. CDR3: CSVPALDRGGSYNEQFF. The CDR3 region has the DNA TGCAGCGTTCCAGCTCTTGACAGGGGAGGGTCCTACAATGAGCAGTTCTTC.

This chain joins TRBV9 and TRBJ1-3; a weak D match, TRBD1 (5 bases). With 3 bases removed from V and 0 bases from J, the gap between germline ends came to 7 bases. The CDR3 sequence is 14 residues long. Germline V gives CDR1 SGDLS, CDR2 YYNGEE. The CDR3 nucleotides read TGTGCCAGCAGCGGACAGAGCTCTGGAAACACCATATATTTT. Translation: CASSGQSSGNTIYF. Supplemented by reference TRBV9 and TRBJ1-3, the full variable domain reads DSGVTQTPKHLITATGQRVTLRCSPRSGDLSVYWYQQSLDQGLQFLIQYYNGEERAKGNILERFSAQQFPDLHSELNLSSLELGDSALYFCASSGQSSGNTIYFGEGSWLTVV.

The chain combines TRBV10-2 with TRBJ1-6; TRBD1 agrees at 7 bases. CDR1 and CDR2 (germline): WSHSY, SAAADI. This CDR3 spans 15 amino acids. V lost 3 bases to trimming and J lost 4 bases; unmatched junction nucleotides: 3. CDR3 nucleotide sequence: TGCGCCAGCAGTGAACAGGGGCGGTATAATTCACCCCTCCACTTT. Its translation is CASSEQGRYNSPLHF.

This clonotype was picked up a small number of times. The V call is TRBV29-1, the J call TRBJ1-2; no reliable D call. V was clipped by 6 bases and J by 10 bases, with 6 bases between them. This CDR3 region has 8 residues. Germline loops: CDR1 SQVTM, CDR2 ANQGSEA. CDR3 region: CSVGDYTF. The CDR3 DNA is TGCAGCGTAGGAGACTACACCTTC. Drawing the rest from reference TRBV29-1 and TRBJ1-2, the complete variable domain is SAVISQKPSRDICQRGTSLTIQCQVDSQVTMMFWYRQQPGQSLTLIATANQGSEATYESGFVIDKFPISRPNLTFSTLTVSNMSPEDSSIYLCSVGDYTFGSGTRLTVV.